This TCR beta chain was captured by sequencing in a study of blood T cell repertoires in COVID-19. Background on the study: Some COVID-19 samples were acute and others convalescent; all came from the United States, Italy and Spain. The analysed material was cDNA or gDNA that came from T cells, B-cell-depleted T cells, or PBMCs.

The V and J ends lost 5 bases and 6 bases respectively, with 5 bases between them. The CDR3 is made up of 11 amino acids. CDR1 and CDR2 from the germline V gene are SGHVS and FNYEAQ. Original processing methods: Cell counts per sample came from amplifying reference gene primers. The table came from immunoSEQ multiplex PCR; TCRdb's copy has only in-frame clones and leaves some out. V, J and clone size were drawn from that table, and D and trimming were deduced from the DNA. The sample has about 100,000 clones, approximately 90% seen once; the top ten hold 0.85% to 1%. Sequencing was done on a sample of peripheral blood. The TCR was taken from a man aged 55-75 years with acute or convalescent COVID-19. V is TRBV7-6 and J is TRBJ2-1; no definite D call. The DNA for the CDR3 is TGTGCCAGCAGCCAGTCCAATGAGCAGTTCTTC. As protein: CASSQSNEQFF.